One and the same sample provided the 14 T cell receptor beta chains below, sequenced in a study of CD4 T cells in relation to SARS-CoV-2 and coronaviruses. The protocol was immunoSEQ multiplex PCR, while the TCRdb copy is restricted to in-frame clones and leaves out a portion. The repertoire has around 16,000 clones, roughly 72% of them found once; the top ten carry about 30%. Their antigens remain unidentified. The unexposed donors gave CD4+ T cells in 2011-2018, prior to COVID-19. The cells were cultured for under 13 days before CD4+ T cells were isolated. The source material was CD4+ T cells from PBMCs, cultured in vitro. These receptors were taken from a human donor in good health.

The chain uses TRBV6-5 and TRBJ1-3, with D possibly matching TRBD1 (5 bases). CDR3 length: 14 amino acids. In germline, CDR1 is MNHEY, CDR2 SVGAGI. V was clipped by 6 bases and J by 2 bases, with 11 bases between them. The CDR3 loop is CASRGGFTGNTIYF. The CDR3 nucleotides are TGTGCCAGCAGGGGGGGATTCACTGGAAACACCATATATTTT.

The chain uses TRBV9 and TRBJ2-1; tentatively, D is TRBD2 (6 bases). V shed 3 bases and J shed 8 bases, with 24 bases lying between them. Germline lookup yields CDR1 SGDLS and CDR2 YYNGEE. The CDR3 runs 17 residues. CDR3 sequence reads: CASSDGGGAGALHEQFF. The CDR3 region has the DNA TGTGCCAGCAGCGATGGAGGTGGAGCGGGCGCGTTACATGAGCAGTTCTTC.

The V and J genes are TRBV15 and TRBJ2-1, with 8 bases aligning to TRBD2. V shed 0 bases and J 5 bases; nucleotides not matched to a gene: 9. Germline CDR1 is LNHNV and CDR2 is YYDKDF (reference sequence). The CDR3 length is 17 residues. CDR3 DNA sequence: TGTGCCACCAGCAGAGATCCCGGGCAGCGGGAGCACAATGAGCAGTTCTTC. It specifies CATSRDPGQREHNEQFF. Looking up the rest from reference TRBV15 and TRBJ2-1 gives the full variable domain: DAMVIQNPRYQVTQFGKPVTLSCSQTLNHNVMYWYQQKSSQAPKLLFHYYDKDFNNEADTPDNFQSRRPNTSFCFLDIRSPGLGDTAMYLCATSRDPGQREHNEQFFGPGTRLTVL.

In its sample, this clone was seen a few times. The V gene is TRBV24-1, the J gene TRBJ1-1; D ambiguous. CDR1 is KGHDR and CDR2 is SFDVKD in the germline V gene. The CDR3 runs 10 residues. V lost 9 bases and J 8 bases, leaving 9 bases between the germline ends. The CDR3 loop is CATFRPEAFF. In nucleotides, the CDR3 is TGTGCCACCTTTAGACCCGAAGCTTTCTTT.

The CDR3 loop reads CATSDPRATDTQYF. The DNA for the CDR3 is TGTGCCACCAGTGACCCCCGGGCCACAGATACGCAGTATTTT. The chain recombines TRBV24-1 with TRBJ2-3; D gene ambiguous. The CDR3 extends over 14 amino acids. CDR1 is KGHDR and CDR2 is SFDVKD in the germline V gene. Trimming removed 4 bases at V and 2 bases at J, with 9 bases between.

This rearrangement joins TRBV4-2 to TRBJ1-4, with 7 bases lining up with TRBD1. The CDR3 has 14 residues. Germline V gene lookup returns CDR1 LGHNA and CDR2 YNFKEQ. J gave up 8 bases and V 3 bases, and 6 bases lay outside the gene matches. CDR3 amino acids: CASSHGQGEEKLFF. CDR3 nucleotide sequence: TGTGCCAGCAGCCACGGGCAGGGGGAGGAAAAACTGTTTTTT.

The chain is built from TRBV7-3 and TRBJ2-5; 7 bases match TRBD1. CDR1 SGHTA and CDR2 FQGTGA come from the germline V gene. V shed 5 bases, J shed 3 bases, and the junction held 3 bases outside the gene matches. The CDR3 totals 13 residues. The DNA of the CDR3 is TGTGCCAGCAGCGCGGACAGGAAAGAGACCCAGTACTTC. This gives the protein CASSADRKETQYF.

The CDR3: CASSYTGTDNSPLHF. In DNA, the CDR3 is TGTGCCAGCAGTTACACGGGGACCGATAATTCACCCCTCCACTTT. The V call is TRBV6-5, the J call TRBJ1-6, with a weak D call TRBD1 (5 bases). Trimming pared 2 bases from V and 5 bases from J, leaving 10 bases between. The CDR3 length is 15 residues. Germline loops: CDR1 MNHEY, CDR2 SVGAGI.

V and J are TRBV5-1 and TRBJ1-6; D remains ambiguous. The CDR3 has 17 residues. The germline gives CDR1 SGHRS, CDR2 YFSETQ. V dropped 2 bases and J dropped 1 base, with 13 bases sitting between them. In nucleotides, the CDR3 is TGCGCCAGCAGCTTTACTTCGGACGGTTCCTATAATTCACCCCTCCACTTT. Translated: CASSFTSDGSYNSPLHF.

The rearrangement uses TRBV6-6 and TRBJ1-5; 8 positions match TRBD1. CDR1 MNHNY and CDR2 SVGAGI come from the germline V gene (reference sequence). The J segment lost 8 bases and the V segment lost 6 bases, leaving 9 bases of the junction unmatched. The CDR3 is 14 amino acids. The CDR3 DNA reads TGTGCCAGCAGGCCCGGACAGGGCCTCGAGCCCCAGCATTTT. Protein sequence: CASRPGQGLEPQHF.

The gene calls are TRBV24-1 and TRBJ2-1; 16 bases agree with TRBD2. This CDR3 is 17 amino acids long. Germline CDR1 is KGHDR and CDR2 is SFDVKD. J gave up 9 bases and V 1 base, and 5 bases lay outside the gene matches. CDR3 region: CATSDFGTSGRAGEQFF. The CDR3 bases are TGTGCCACCAGTGATTTCGGGACTAGCGGGAGGGCGGGTGAGCAGTTCTTC.

The chain joins TRBV5-1 to TRBJ2-7; no definite D call. Trimming removed 1 base at V and 0 bases at J, with 11 bases between. Germline CDR1 reads SGHRS; CDR2 reads YFSETQ. The CDR3 has 15 residues. CDR3 nucleotides: TGCGCCAGCAGCTTGAACGCGGTAAGCTCCTACGAGCAGTACTTC. It specifies CASSLNAVSSYEQYF.

The chain employs TRBV20-1 and TRBJ2-1, with TRBD2 as a possible D gene (5 bases). Germline CDR1 is DFQATT and CDR2 is SNEGSKA (reference sequence). This CDR3 spans 13 amino acids. V lost 3 bases to trimming and J lost 10 bases, with 16 bases between them. The CDR3 loop is CSASKPSFQEQFF. As DNA, the CDR3 is TGCAGTGCTAGTAAGCCTAGCTTCCAGGAGCAGTTCTTC.

This clone is a singleton in its sample. V gene TRBV5-6 combines with J gene TRBJ2-5; 10 nucleotides agree with TRBD1. CDR3 length equals 17 residues. V lost 4 bases and J lost 5; bases outside the gene matches: 14. Germline loops: CDR1 SGHDT, CDR2 YYEEEE. The CDR3 sequence: CASSRLTDRGRGETQYF. The CDR3 DNA reads TGTGCCAGCAGCCGCCTCACAGACAGGGGGCGGGGGGAGACCCAGTACTTC.